This T cell receptor beta chain appears in the sequencing data of a study of shared clonotypes between healthy human individuals. Study as a whole: With ages of 18 to 49, the donors were two women and a few men.

The deep-level immunoSEQ assay was used. The team ran DNA from unsorted PBMCs on ten immunoSEQ deep assay plates for sequencing. The protocol was immunoSEQ multiplex PCR, while the TCRdb copy is restricted to in-frame clones and leaves out a portion. The sample includes hundreds of thousands of clones, about 76% of them seen just once. The V gene lost 6 bases and the J gene lost 7 bases, with 10 bases spanning the gap. Germline V gene sequence: CDR1 MNHEY, CDR2 SVGAGI. This CDR3 has 12 amino acids. Donors had no recently reported acute infections or vaccinations and were HIV-negative. This sequence joins TRBV6-5 and TRBJ2-1, with D unresolved. This clonotype was obtained from a woman aged 40-49 years in good health. Some clones in this sample may be carry-over from other donors' samples. The sample was PBMCs. DNA for the CDR3: TGTGCCAGCAGGTCCCCTTTGAATGAGCAGTTCTTC. Translation: CASRSPLNEQFF.